Sequencing of this TCR beta chain was carried out in a study of blood T cell repertoires in COVID-19. CDR1 is MNHNY and CDR2 is SVGAGI in the germline V gene (reference sequence). CDR3 length equals 15 residues. Trimming pared 6 bases from V and 0 bases from J, leaving 15 bases between. This table comes from immunoSEQ multiplex PCR, and its TCRdb copy is limited to in-frame clones, with some not included. In the table there are under 250,000 clones, roughly 80% of which are singletons. This receptor was taken from a woman aged 25 to 39 who had recovered from COVID-19. This rearrangement joins TRBV6-6 to TRBJ2-7; the D gene is possibly TRBD2 (6 bases). Sequencing was performed on peripheral blood. The CDR3 DNA sequence: TGTGCCAGCAGCCCTCTTTGGACTATCTCCTACGAGCAGTACTTC. It specifies CASSPLWTISYEQYF.